This TCR beta chain was identified in a study of blood T cell repertoires in COVID-19. Study information: Samples representing acute and convalescent COVID-19 were sourced from the United States, Italy and Spain. The analysed material was cDNA or gDNA that came from T cells, B-cell-depleted T cells, or PBMCs.

Germline V CDR1 and CDR2: LGHNA, YNFKEQ. There are 14 residues in the CDR3. Between the trimmed V and J ends, which lost 3 bases and 2 bases, there was a span of 8 bases. This clone was counted a few times. Original methodology: Estimation of nucleated cell counts was performed using reference gene primer amplification. TCRdb's copy holds only in-frame clones and misses some; the assay was immunoSEQ multiplex PCR. The V and J calls and clone size were taken over from that table, and D and trimming were inferred from the DNA. This sample carries about 290,000 clones, roughly 90% of them seen once, and the ten largest clones take roughly 5%.

This TCR derives from a man aged 40-55 years with acute or convalescent COVID-19. This chain joins TRBV4-2 and TRBJ1-5; no clear D gene. The sequencing input was peripheral blood. The CDR3 DNA sequence: TGTGCCAGCAGCCAGTTCGCGGGCAATCAGCCCCAGCATTTT. As protein: CASSQFAGNQPQHF.